The 32 T cell receptor beta chains in this list originate from one sample, sequenced in a study of human T cells and chemical hapten exposure. One entry per CDR3 protein results from TCRdb running MiXCR on the RACE reads. Found here are just over 95,000 distinct CDR3 sequences, less than 35% of them singletons; the top ten hold around a tenth. Time point given: patch test 3, about 24 weeks after DPC sensitization. Treatment indicated: therapeutic diphenylcyclopropenone sensitization with weekly scalp DPC. The sample in question was whole blood, obtained in connection with sensitization to the hapten diphenylcyclopropenone (DPC). The receptors here all came from a man between 35 and 55 years old with alopecia areata. Some clones in this sample may be carry-over from other donors' samples.

This clonotype was picked up a small number of times. The rearrangement uses TRBV4-3 and TRBJ2-3, with 11 positions matching TRBD2. V lost 0 bases to trimming and J lost 4 bases; unmatched junction nucleotides: 6. The CDR3 loop spans 17 amino acids. Germline CDR1 and CDR2: LGHNA and YSLEER. The CDR3 region has the DNA TGCGCCAGCAGCCAAGATCGGCTAGCGGGAGGTTCAGATACGCAGTATTTT. The encoded protein is CASSQDRLAGGSDTQYF.

This clonotype was found a few times. The J gene is TRBJ2-2, the V gene TRBV6-6; TRBD2 aligns across 8 bases. CDR3 length equals 16 residues. Germline trimming cut 0 bases from V and 6 bases from J; bases unmatched to any gene: 6. CDR1 is MNHNY, CDR2 SVGAGI, per germline (reference sequence). CDR3 bases: TGTGCCAGCAGTTACTCCAGCGGGAGTCTTGCCGGGGAGCTGTTTTTT. This gives the protein CASSYSSGSLAGELFF.

The chain combines TRBV12-3 or TRBV12-4 with TRBJ1-1; 7 bases are shared with TRBD1. The CDR3 spans 15 residues. With 5 bases clipped from V and 0 bases from J, the junction kept 6 bases outside the gene matches. The CDR3 is CASSGRTGLNTEAFF. CDR3 DNA: TGTGCCAGCAGTGGGCGGACAGGTCTGAACACTGAAGCTTTCTTT.

This clonotype was counted only a few times. The V call is TRBV6-1, the J call TRBJ2-7; possibly TRBD2 for D (5 bases). Trimming shortened V by 0 bases and J by 3 bases, and 15 bases separated the two germline ends. In germline, CDR1 is MNHNS, CDR2 SASEGT. The CDR3 totals 16 residues. The chain's CDR3 is CASSEAAVEGSYEQYF. The DNA of the CDR3 is TGTGCCAGCAGTGAAGCCGCGGTAGAAGGGAGCTACGAGCAGTACTTC.

Many counts were recorded for this clonotype. This chain connects TRBV10-3 to TRBJ2-2; TRBD2 matches at 8 bases. Germline loops: CDR1 ENHRY, CDR2 SYGVKD. V was pared by 6 bases and J by 2 bases, with 8 bases of the junction left unmatched. The CDR3 contains 16 residues. The CDR3, as DNA: TGTGCCATCAGAGATCCGGGACTAGTTAACACCGGGGAGCTGTTTTTT. As protein: CAIRDPGLVNTGELFF.

This clonotype was recorded a few times. V gene TRBV14 combines with J gene TRBJ2-7; 7 nucleotides match TRBD2. Germline-derived CDR1 and CDR2 are SGHDN and FVKESK. CDR3 size: 12 residues. After removal of 4 bases from V and 3 bases from J, the junction contained 0 bases not matched to a gene. The CDR3 nucleotides read TGTGCCAGCAGCCGGGAGGGCTACGAGCAGTACTTC. Its protein is CASSREGYEQYF. Based on the CDR3 plus reference TRBV14 and TRBJ2-7, the full variable domain is EAGVTQFPSHSVIEKGQTVTLRCDPISGHDNLYWYRRVMGKEIKFLLHFVKESKQDESGMPNNRFLAERTGGTYSTLKVQPAELEDSGVYFCASSREGYEQYFGPGTRLTVT.

The CDR3 spells CASSYLLAVQETQYF. The CDR3 DNA is TGTGCCAGCAGCTACCTACTAGCGGTCCAAGAGACCCAGTACTTC. The V call is TRBV7-6, the J call TRBJ2-5, with 8 nucleotides matching TRBD2. V dropped 4 bases and J dropped 1; count of bases not matched to a gene: 5. Germline V gives CDR1 SGHVS, CDR2 FNYEAQ. The CDR3 has 15 residues.

This clonotype was recorded at least ten times. The chain carries TRBV6-2 or TRBV6-3 and TRBJ1-5; the D gene is possibly TRBD1 (5 bases). Trimming left V 2 bases short and J 0 bases short, with 8 bases between. The CDR3 totals 15 residues. Per the germline V gene, CDR1 is MNHEY and CDR2 is SVGEGT. The CDR3 protein is CASSYSQGSNQPQHF. DNA of the CDR3: TGTGCCAGCAGTTACAGTCAGGGTAGCAATCAGCCCCAGCATTTT.

The chain combines TRBV6-5 with TRBJ2-5, with a weak D call TRBD2 (5 bases). The CDR3 totals 17 residues. V lost 0 bases to trimming and J lost 0 bases, with 14 bases between them. Germline V gene sequence: CDR1 MNHEY, CDR2 SVGAGI. CDR3 protein: CASSYSMDFNHQETQYF. The CDR3 nucleotides read TGTGCCAGCAGTTACTCGATGGACTTCAACCACCAAGAGACCCAGTACTTC.

V gene TRBV7-9 combines with J gene TRBJ2-7, with 8 bases lining up with TRBD1. With 5 bases clipped from V and 0 bases from J, the junction kept 6 bases outside the gene matches. The germline gives CDR1 SEHNR, CDR2 FQNEAQ (reference sequence). The CDR3 contains 15 residues. The CDR3 spells CASSPPTGDSYEQYF. The CDR3 DNA reads TGTGCCAGCAGCCCGCCGACAGGGGACTCCTACGAGCAGTACTTC.

This clonotype was seen more than once but under ten times. The chain couples TRBV5-1 to TRBJ2-3; D uncertain. This CDR3 contains 16 residues. The V gene's germline CDR1 is SGHRS and CDR2 YFSETQ. Trimming left V 5 bases short and J 0 bases short, with 16 bases between. CDR3 nucleotide sequence: TGCGCCAGCAGACAATACAGCAACCCTAGCACAGATACGCAGTATTTT. Protein sequence: CASRQYSNPSTDTQYF. Drawing the rest from reference TRBV5-1 and TRBJ2-3, the complete variable domain is KAGVTQTPRYLIKTRGQQVTLSCSPISGHRSVSWYQQTPGQGLQFLFEYFSETQRNKGNFPGRFSGRQFSNSRSEMNVSTLELGDSALYLCASRQYSNPSTDTQYFGPGTRLTVL.

On this clonotype itself: A read error may account for a junction end that differs from germline. The chain recombines TRBV7-2 with TRBJ2-6; D gene uncertain. This CDR3 comprises 15 residues. Germline values: CDR1 SGHTA, CDR2 FQGNSA. CDR3 loop: CVSSLGKTGANVLTF. The CDR3 region has the DNA TGTGTCAGCAGCTTAGGAAAGACTGGGGCCAACGTCCTGACTTTC.

In its sample, this clonotype was seen a few times. The junction does not match germline at one end; this may be a read error. The chain carries TRBV12-3 or TRBV12-4 and TRBJ2-1; 8 bases fit TRBD2. There are 12 residues in the CDR3. The chain's CDR3 is CASRLAGTEQFF. In nucleotides, the CDR3 is TGTGCCAGCAGGTTAGCGGGAACTGAGCAGTTCTTC.

The chain combines TRBV5-1 with TRBJ2-5; TRBD2 agrees at 12 bases. The CDR3 is 15 amino acids. CDR1 is SGHRS and CDR2 is YFSETQ in the germline V gene. Trimming took 0 bases from V and 5 from J; bases not matched to a gene: 2. The CDR3 reads CASSLGTSGTETQYF. CDR3 bases: TGCGCCAGCAGCTTGGGGACTAGCGGGACGGAGACCCAGTACTTC.

This clonotype was counted a few times. The CDR3 nucleotides are TGTGCCAGCAGCCAAGATTGGCAGTCCGGGGAGCTGTTTTTT. Translation: CASSQDWQSGELFF. The chain links TRBV3-1 to TRBJ2-2; D unresolved. CDR3 length: 14 residues. CDR1 and CDR2 from the germline V gene are LGHDT and YNNKEL (reference sequence). Trimming cost V 0 bases and J 6 bases, with 8 bases left between them.

This chain connects TRBV6-5 to TRBJ1-6; 7 positions agree with TRBD1. V lost 0 bases and J lost 0; bases outside the gene matches: 5. The V gene's germline CDR1 is MNHEY and CDR2 SVGAGI. This CDR3 is built from 18 residues. CDR3 nucleotide sequence: TGTGCCAGCAGTTACTCCGGGACAGCGAGCTCCTATAATTCACCCCTCCACTTT. As protein: CASSYSGTASSYNSPLHF.

The chain links TRBV5-6 to TRBJ2-7; a possible D gene is TRBD2 (5 bases). The CDR3 length is 15 residues. In germline, CDR1 is SGHDT, CDR2 YYEEEE. Trimming took off 4 bases at V and 5 bases at J, with 19 bases between the two ends. This CDR3 reads CASSLPGEPADEQYF. The CDR3 nucleotides read TGTGCCAGCAGCCTCCCTGGGGAGCCGGCGGACGAGCAGTACTTC.

The chain joins TRBV6-5 to TRBJ1-5; TRBD1 is a possible D gene (6 bases). Trimming took off 6 bases at V and 3 bases at J, with 24 bases between the two ends. The CDR3 spans 18 residues. CDR1 is MNHEY and CDR2 is SVGAGI in the germline V gene. CDR3 region: CASSSDRPRGANNQPQHF. The DNA for the CDR3 is TGTGCCAGCAGCTCCGACAGGCCGCGGGGGGCCAACAATCAGCCCCAGCATTTT.

This clonotype was counted only a few times. The chain uses TRBV5-6 and TRBJ2-2; D is undetermined. The V and J ends lost 0 bases and 6 bases respectively, with 6 bases between them. The CDR3 sequence is 13 residues long. The V gene's germline CDR1 is SGHDT and CDR2 YYEEEE. The CDR3 sequence: CASSLGPAGELFF. The CDR3 DNA follows: TGTGCCAGCAGCTTGGGGCCAGCCGGGGAGCTGTTTTTT.

The sample holds a few counts of this clonotype. This chain joins TRBV19 and TRBJ2-1; D may be TRBD2 (6 bases). The V gene lost 7 bases and the J gene lost 5 bases, with 9 bases spanning the gap. Germline CDR1 is LNHDA and CDR2 is SQIVND (reference sequence). The CDR3 length is 12 residues. The chain's CDR3 is CASTGVDNEQFF. The CDR3 region has the DNA TGTGCCAGTACGGGAGTCGACAATGAGCAGTTCTTC.

The chain has TRBV3-1 and TRBJ1-2; D is uncertain. With 0 bases removed from V and 10 bases from J, the gap between germline ends came to 15 bases. The germline gives CDR1 LGHDT, CDR2 YNNKEL (reference sequence). The CDR3 is 14 amino acids. This CDR3 is CASSQDAAKDYYTF. CDR3 sequence (DNA): TGTGCCAGCAGCCAAGATGCCGCGAAGGATTACTACACCTTC.

At least ten counts were recorded for this clonotype. Because the CDR3 is missing its conserved closing phenylalanine or tryptophan, this is likely a read error. Because the CDR3's place on the DNA is in doubt, the DNA is left out and the CDR3 is given as listed by TCRdb. The rearrangement joins TRBV5-1 to TRBJ2-1; the D call in the table, TRBD2, was not verified against the DNA. Looked up from germline, CDR1 is SGHRS and CDR2 is YFSETQ. From its first to its last residue, the CDR3 has 13 amino acids. The CDR3 spells CASSSQGGGPESY.

The chain employs TRBV20-1 and TRBJ2-7, with 12 bases that match TRBD2. This CDR3 contains 17 residues. Germline CDR1 is DFQATT and CDR2 is SNEGSKA (reference sequence). With V trimmed by 3 bases and J by 3 bases, 12 bases remained unmatched. The DNA of the CDR3 is TGCAGTGCTAGCGGGTCACTAGCGGGAGGATTCAACTACGAGCAGTACTTC. Translating it yields CSASGSLAGGFNYEQYF.

This chain uses TRBV28 with TRBJ1-4; TRBD1 might be the D (5 bases). The CDR3 covers 15 residues. The V end was cut by 1 base, the J end by 2 bases, with 8 bases between. Germline CDR1 reads MDHEN; CDR2 reads SYDVKM. The DNA for the CDR3 is TGTGCCAGCAGTTTATACCGGGGCACTAATGAAAAACTGTTTTTT. Protein sequence: CASSLYRGTNEKLFF. Full variable domain (missing parts from reference TRBV28 and TRBJ1-4): DVKVTQSSRYLVKRTGEKVFLECVQDMDHENMFWYRQDPGLGLRLIYFSYDVKMKEKGDIPEGYSVSREKKERFSLILESASTNQTSMYLCASSLYRGTNEKLFFGSGTQLSVL.

This clonotype was seen only a few times. The gene calls are TRBV7-2 and TRBJ1-6; tentatively, D is TRBD1 (5 bases). V was pared by 1 base and J by 10 bases, with 14 bases between. The CDR3 runs 15 residues. From germline, CDR1 is SGHTA and CDR2 FQGNSA. The CDR3 protein is CASSLVRKGDSPLHF. In DNA, the CDR3 is TGTGCCAGCAGCTTAGTCCGGAAAGGGGACTCACCCCTCCACTTT.

The genes are TRBV4-1 and TRBJ2-7; TRBD1 is a possible D gene (5 bases). Germline V lookup: CDR1 MGHRA, CDR2 YSYEKL. The CDR3 is 14 amino acids. V was trimmed by 0 bases and J by 3 bases, leaving 9 bases between them. The CDR3 here is CASSQEEQDYEQYF. The CDR3 DNA follows: TGCGCCAGCAGCCAAGAGGAACAGGACTACGAGCAGTACTTC.

This clonotype was seen only a few times. The chain is built from TRBV11-2 and TRBJ2-3, with TRBD1 matching over 9 bases. Trimming at V came to 1 base and at J to 6 bases, leaving 8 bases not matched to a gene. CDR3 length: 16 amino acids. Germline-derived CDR1 and CDR2 are SGHAT and FQNNGV. The CDR3 loop is CASSLGDRGVLDTQYF. The CDR3 nucleotides read TGTGCCAGCAGCTTAGGAGACAGGGGGGTTTTGGATACGCAGTATTTT.

This rearrangement joins TRBV28 to TRBJ1-2; no firm D call. V was pared by 2 bases and J by 8 bases, with 9 bases between. Germline CDR1 reads MDHEN; CDR2 reads SYDVKM. The CDR3 loop spans 12 amino acids. Written as DNA, the CDR3 is TGTGCCAGCAGTTTAAACTTTGGCGGCTACACCTTC. The encoded protein is CASSLNFGGYTF.

This clonotype has more than one count but fewer than ten. In nucleotides, the CDR3 is TGTGCCAGCAGTTTTCTAGTCAGATCAGGCCAAGAGACCCAGTACTTC. It translates to CASSFLVRSGQETQYF. The J gene is TRBJ2-5, the V gene TRBV28; unclear D gene. The germline V gene has CDR1 MDHEN and CDR2 SYDVKM. Trimming cost V 3 bases and J 1 base, with 15 bases left between them. CDR3 length equals 16 residues.

This chain links TRBV7-9 with TRBJ2-3; TRBD2 might be the D (5 bases). Germline V gene lookup returns CDR1 SEHNR and CDR2 FQNEAQ (reference sequence). CDR3 size: 16 residues. Trimming pared 6 bases from V and 0 bases from J, leaving 16 bases between. CDR3 in DNA: TGTGCCAGCAGTCCGGTAGCGATCCCAAGCACAGATACGCAGTATTTT. It translates to CASSPVAIPSTDTQYF.

The rearrangement joins TRBV10-2 to TRBJ2-3; 8 positions match TRBD2. V was clipped by 6 bases and J by 2 bases; unmatched bases: 4. The CDR3 consists of 14 residues. Germline assignment: CDR1 WSHSY and CDR2 SAAADI. CDR3 amino acids: CASRKREHTDTQYF. Written as DNA, the CDR3 is TGCGCCAGCAGAAAGCGGGAGCACACAGATACGCAGTATTTT.

The chain uses TRBV10-3 and TRBJ2-4; D might be TRBD1 (6 bases). This CDR3 comprises 16 residues. Germline V gene lookup returns CDR1 ENHRY and CDR2 SYGVKD. Trimming left V 6 bases short and J 1 base short, with 16 bases between. The CDR3 protein is CAISAQQGIAKNIQYF. CDR3 in DNA: TGTGCCATCAGCGCACAGCAGGGGATCGCCAAAAACATTCAGTACTTC.